One sample yielded the 5 T cell receptor beta chains listed below, sequenced in a study of blood T cell repertoires in COVID-19. Generated by immunoSEQ multiplex PCR, the TCRdb table keeps only in-frame clones and is missing some. The sample includes roughly 150,000 clones, approximately 80% of them seen just once. Sequencing was done on a sample of peripheral blood. These receptors were obtained from a woman in her forties or fifties in a cohort sampled during active or convalescent COVID-19.

The V call is TRBV5-1, the J call TRBJ1-3, with D maybe TRBD1 (6 bases). The CDR3 totals 16 residues. Germline CDR1 and CDR2: SGHRS and YFSETQ. Trimming pared 4 bases from V and 4 bases from J, leaving 18 bases between. The CDR3 DNA sequence: TGCGCCAGCAGCCCGATGGTTACAGGGTCCGGAAACACCATATATTTT. Its protein product is CASSPMVTGSGNTIYF.

This rearrangement joins TRBV7-8 to TRBJ1-5; D unresolved. V lost 1 base, J lost 0 bases, and 7 bases lay in between. From germline, CDR1 is SGHVS and CDR2 FQNEAQ. The CDR3 has 15 amino acids. The CDR3: CASSLGDYSNQPQHF. The DNA of the CDR3 is TGTGCCAGCAGCTTAGGAGATTATAGCAATCAGCCCCAGCATTTT.

This clone was seen a handful of times. The chain combines TRBV4-3 with TRBJ2-1; 8 nucleotides line up with TRBD1. Germline trimming cut 0 bases from V and 5 bases from J; bases unmatched to any gene: 3. This CDR3 is 15 amino acids long. The V gene's germline CDR1 is LGHNA and CDR2 YSLEER. CDR3 sequence (DNA): TGCGCCAGCAGCCAAGATAGGACAGGGCACAATGAGCAGTTCTTC. Translating it yields CASSQDRTGHNEQFF.

This sequence joins TRBV10-3 and TRBJ2-7; 10 bases agree with TRBD1. The CDR3 is 14 residues long. The V gene end was trimmed by 4 bases and the J gene end by 6 bases; junction bases not matched to a gene: 6. Germline assignment: CDR1 ENHRY and CDR2 SYGVKD. DNA of the CDR3: TGTGCCATCAGTGTTAGCGGGACAGGGGTCGAGCAGTACTTC. Translating gives CAISVSGTGVEQYF.

The J gene is TRBJ2-1, the V gene TRBV3-1 (or the pseudogene TRBV3-2); TRBD1 matches at 7 bases. The CDR3 has 12 amino acids. The J segment lost 3 bases and the V segment lost 10 bases, leaving 3 bases of the junction unmatched. From germline, CDR1 is LGHDT and CDR2 YNNKEL (reference sequence). This CDR3 is CAIQGDYNEQFF. In nucleotides, the CDR3 is TGTGCCATCCAGGGGGACTACAATGAGCAGTTCTTC.